These T cell receptor beta chains were read from a single sample in a study of T cell responses to AZD1222 COVID-19 vaccine. Generated by immunoSEQ multiplex PCR, the TCRdb table keeps only in-frame clones and is missing some. The sample holds 100,000 to 150,000 clones; 92% are singletons and the top ten take under 1.2%. The sample here was peripheral blood, taken on day 0 of AZD1222 vaccination. The receptors come from an adult in good health. The CDR3 runs from the conserved cysteine through the conserved F or W. Each record gives: V gene, J gene, D gene, clone size, CDR3 protein, CDR3 DNA. A D gene is named only where the DNA matches it firmly. Not all rows give a size; the values are once, few, many and, for expanded clones, a class.

TRBV5-1	TRBJ2-1	TRBD2	-	CASSWGLGQGHNEQFF	TGCGCCAGCAGCTGGGGACTAGGCCAGGGCCACAATGAGCAGTTCTTC
TRBV3-1/TRBV3-2	TRBJ2-7	TRBD2	-	CASSPLAGGRYEQYF	TGTGCCAGCAGCCCACTAGCGGGCGGAAGGTACGAGCAGTACTTC
TRBV5-6	TRBJ1-5	TRBD1	-	CASSLYRGHQPQHF	TGTGCCAGCAGCCTATACAGGGGGCATCAGCCCCAGCATTTT
TRBV5-8	TRBJ2-3	TRBD2	-	CASSLGWTSGTELSTDTQYF	TGTGCCAGCAGCTTGGGTTGGACTAGCGGGACCGAACTTAGCACAGATACGCAGTATTTT
TRBV25-1	TRBJ2-1	-	-	CASSEGGRGTEQFF	TGTGCCAGCAGTGAAGGGGGTAGGGGTACTGAGCAGTTCTTC
TRBV7-9	TRBJ1-1	TRBD1	-	CASSSRTGEAFF	TGTGCCAGCAGCTCCCGGACAGGGGAAGCTTTCTTT
TRBV29-1	TRBJ2-1	TRBD2	-	CSVSGRTYNEQFF	TGCAGCGTTAGCGGGAGGACGTACAATGAGCAGTTCTTC
TRBV13	TRBJ2-7	-	-	CASSFRLSYEQYF	TGTGCCAGCAGCTTCAGACTAAGCTACGAGCAGTACTTC
TRBV30	TRBJ2-1	TRBD2	-	CAWSVQTSAYNEQFF	TGTGCCTGGAGTGTACAAACTAGCGCCTACAATGAGCAGTTCTTC
TRBV11-1	TRBJ1-6	-	-	CASSFLGIYNSPLHF	TGTGCCAGCAGCTTCCTTGGAATCTATAATTCACCCCTCCACTTT
TRBV3-1/TRBV3-2	TRBJ2-3	TRBD1	-	CASSQWTGSSTDTQYF	TGTGCCAGCAGCCAGTGGACAGGTTCGAGCACAGATACGCAGTATTTT
TRBV2	TRBJ1-1	TRBD1	-	CASSLGQGGAFF	TGTGCCAGCAGTCTTGGACAGGGTGGTGCTTTCTTT
TRBV5-1	TRBJ2-5	-	-	CASSFGEETQYF	TGCGCCAGCAGCTTCGGCGAAGAGACCCAGTACTTC
TRBV10-3	TRBJ1-2	-	-	CAISEFKQDSDTF	TGTGCCATCAGTGAGTTCAAACAGGACTCTGACACCTTC
TRBV7-2	TRBJ2-3	-	-	CASSLGRSDTQYF	TGTGCCAGCAGCTTGGGGCGATCTGATACGCAGTATTTT
TRBV1	TRBJ2-4	-	-	CTSTRVGKNIQYF	TGCACCAGCACCAGGGTAGGCAAAAACATTCAGTACTTC
TRBV6-1	TRBJ2-1	-	-	CASSDDRNYNEQFF	TGTGCCAGCAGTGATGACAGGAACTACAATGAGCAGTTCTTC
TRBV3-1/TRBV3-2	TRBJ2-7	TRBD2	-	CASREFLWTSGPYEQYF	TGTGCCAGCAGAGAATTTTTGTGGACTAGCGGTCCCTACGAGCAGTACTTC
TRBV10-3	TRBJ2-4	TRBD1	-	CAISEIDAGGSKNIQYF	TGTGCCATCAGTGAAATTGATGCAGGGGGCTCAAAAAACATTCAGTACTTC
TRBV12-3/TRBV12-4	TRBJ1-2	-	-	CASSSRLTGYTF	TGTGCCAGCAGTTCTCGCTTAACCGGCTACACCTTC
TRBV20-1	TRBJ2-1	TRBD2	-	CSAGGGGRNEQFF	TGCAGTGCTGGTGGGGGAGGGAGGAATGAGCAGTTCTTC
TRBV5-4	TRBJ2-7	TRBD2	-	CASSWGGTGNSYEQYF	TGTGCCAGCAGTTGGGGAGGGACGGGGAATTCCTACGAGCAGTACTTC
TRBV9	TRBJ1-1	-	-	CASSVGQDGKGAFF	TGTGCCAGCAGCGTAGGACAGGACGGTAAGGGAGCTTTCTTT
TRBV19	TRBJ2-1	TRBD1	-	CASRDRRSYNEQFF	TGTGCCAGTCGGGACAGGCGTTCCTACAATGAGCAGTTCTTC
TRBV18	TRBJ2-1	-	-	CASSPPTLWQSSNEQFF	TGTGCCAGCTCACCACCGACGTTATGGCAGTCAAGCAATGAGCAGTTCTTC
TRBV12-3/TRBV12-4	TRBJ1-6	-	-	CASSFSRPLHF	TGTGCCAGCAGTTTCTCACGCCCCCTCCACTTT
TRBV30	TRBJ2-7	-	-	CAWSVDGSYEQYF	TGTGCCTGGAGTGTAGACGGCTCCTACGAGCAGTACTTC
TRBV7-2	TRBJ1-1	-	-	CASSLVSGTEAFF	TGTGCCAGCAGCTTAGTGTCAGGGACTGAAGCTTTCTTT
TRBV24-1	TRBJ2-2	-	-	CATSDSPDWTGELFF	TGTGCCACCAGTGATTCCCCGGACTGGACCGGGGAGCTGTTTTTT
TRBV6-5	TRBJ1-2	-	few	CASSYRDGSYGYTF	TGTGCCAGCAGTTACCGAGACGGATCCTATGGCTACACCTTC
TRBV11-2	TRBJ2-6	TRBD1	once	CASSRGPLSGANVLTF	TGTGCCAGCAGCAGGGGGCCCCTCTCTGGGGCCAACGTCCTGACTTTC
TRBV2	TRBJ2-3	-	-	CASSLPGLASTDTQYF	TGTGCCAGCAGTTTGCCGGGACTCGCTAGCACAGATACGCAGTATTTT
TRBV19	TRBJ2-1	-	-	CASSIADAPREQFF	TGTGCCAGTAGTATAGCAGATGCCCCTAGGGAGCAGTTCTTC
TRBV28	TRBJ2-5	TRBD1	-	CASSSPGTGQETQYF	TGTGCCAGCAGTTCACCCGGGACAGGGCAAGAGACCCAGTACTTC
TRBV6-6	TRBJ1-1	-	-	CASRGTGHTGRTEAFF	TGTGCCAGCAGGGGGACCGGGCACACCGGGAGGACTGAAGCTTTCTTT
TRBV7-3	TRBJ2-6	-	-	CASSLEGAMYGANVLTF	TGTGCCAGCAGCTTGGAGGGGGCCATGTATGGGGCCAACGTCCTGACTTTC
TRBV4-2	TRBJ2-2	TRBD2	-	CASSQAHLAANTGELFF	TGTGCCAGCAGCCAGGCACACCTAGCGGCGAACACCGGGGAGCTGTTTTTT
TRBV4-1	TRBJ1-2	-	-	CASSHRQISYGYTF	TGCGCCAGCAGCCATCGACAGATTTCCTATGGCTACACCTTC
TRBV5-1	TRBJ2-1	-	-	CASSLGLGRSSYNEQFF	TGCGCCAGCAGCTTGGGACTAGGCCGGAGCTCCTACAATGAGCAGTTCTTC
TRBV5-6	TRBJ1-5	TRBD1	-	CASSLEGASIGQPQHF	TGTGCCAGCAGCTTGGAGGGGGCCTCAATCGGTCAGCCCCAGCATTTT
TRBV5-1	TRBJ1-1	-	once	CASSRSGGHEAFF	TGCGCCAGCAGCCGTAGTGGGGGCCATGAAGCTTTCTTT
TRBV30	TRBJ1-1	-	-	CAWSSRQLEAFF	TGTGCCTGGAGCTCACGACAGCTTGAAGCTTTCTTT
TRBV29-1	TRBJ2-2	TRBD2	-	CSVQGPAGLAGVANTGELFF	TGCAGCGTTCAAGGTCCCGCCGGACTAGCGGGCGTAGCGAACACCGGGGAGCTGTTTTTT
TRBV12-3/TRBV12-4	TRBJ1-2	-	-	CASRNGEYGYTF	TGTGCCAGCAGGAACGGGGAGTATGGCTACACCTTC
TRBV6-5	TRBJ2-7	TRBD1	-	CASSPSGTASYEQYF	TGTGCCAGCAGCCCCTCCGGGACAGCAAGCTACGAGCAGTACTTC
TRBV11-1	TRBJ2-5	-	-	CASSTSRGRETQYF	TGTGCCAGCAGCACTAGTAGGGGCAGGGAGACCCAGTACTTC
TRBV4-1	TRBJ2-5	-	-	CASSQVFQGEEETQYF	TGCGCCAGCAGCCAAGTTTTCCAGGGTGAAGAAGAGACCCAGTACTTC
TRBV5-1	TRBJ2-7	TRBD2	once	CASSLGPSGNNEQYF	TGCGCCAGCAGCTTGGGCCCTAGCGGGAACAACGAGCAGTACTTC
TRBV9	TRBJ2-2	TRBD2	-	CASSRGLAVLNTGELFF	TGTGCCAGCAGCAGGGGACTAGCGGTCCTAAACACCGGGGAGCTGTTTTTT
TRBV21-1	TRBJ1-5	-	-	CASSPAPTRTGKNQPQHF	TGTGCCAGCAGCCCCGCCCCGACGCGGACAGGAAAGAATCAGCCCCAGCATTTT
TRBV3-1/TRBV3-2	TRBJ1-1	-	-	CASRKGINTEAFF	TGTGCCAGCAGGAAAGGAATAAACACTGAAGCTTTCTTT